These T cell receptor beta chains were read from a single sample in a study of blood T cell repertoires in COVID-19. Generated by immunoSEQ multiplex PCR, the TCRdb table keeps only in-frame clones and is missing some. The repertoire holds 140,000 to 150,000 clones, 65% to 80% seen once, with 1.5% to 2.5% in the top ten. Material for sequencing was peripheral blood. The receptors shown here come from a woman aged 60-70 years with acute or convalescent COVID-19. The CDR3 runs from the conserved cysteine through the conserved F or W. D genes are given only for firm matches. Clone size is stated in some rows and not others, as once, few, many or a class when expanded.

j_gene,d_gene,abundance,v_gene,CDR3aa,CDR3nt
TRBJ1-3,.,.,TRBV7-8,CASSLRQNGNTIYF,TGTGCCAGCAGCTTACGACAGAACGGAAACACCATATATTTT
TRBJ2-6,TRBD1,.,TRBV5-5,CASSLLTGPGANVLTF,TGTGCCAGCAGCTTATTGACAGGGCCTGGGGCCAACGTCCTGACTTTC
TRBJ2-5,TRBD2,once,TRBV3-1/TRBV3-2,CASSPRPGLAGQETQYF,TGTGCCAGCAGCCCCCGACCAGGACTAGCGGGTCAAGAGACCCAGTACTTC
TRBJ2-1,TRBD2,.,TRBV4-1,CASSRGLAANNEQFF,TGCGCCAGCAGCCGTGGACTAGCGGCAAACAATGAGCAGTTCTTC
TRBJ2-1,.,.,TRBV28,CASSLTGPYNEQFF,TGTGCCAGCAGTTTAACAGGTCCCTACAATGAGCAGTTCTTC
TRBJ2-1,.,few,TRBV19,CASSIALLYNEQFF,TGTGCCAGTAGTATAGCACTCCTATACAATGAGCAGTTCTTC
TRBJ2-7,TRBD1,.,TRBV28,CASSFGDRGYEQYF,TGTGCCAGCAGTTTTGGGGACAGGGGTTACGAGCAGTACTTC
TRBJ2-3,.,.,TRBV6-6,CASKKSTITDTQYF,TGTGCCAGCAAAAAGAGCACGATCACAGATACGCAGTATTTT
TRBJ1-2,.,.,TRBV9,CASSAGGGVNTYGYTF,TGTGCCAGCAGCGCGGGCGGGGGGGTAAACACCTATGGCTACACCTTC
TRBJ1-1,.,.,TRBV30,CAWSVLGLGNTEAFF,TGTGCCTGGAGTGTATTGGGGCTAGGGAACACTGAAGCTTTCTTT
TRBJ2-5,.,.,TRBV5-4,CASSNEVGQETQYF,TGTGCCAGCAGCAATGAGGTGGGTCAAGAGACCCAGTACTTC
TRBJ2-7,TRBD2,.,TRBV19,CASSTRPGGEQYF,TGTGCCAGTAGTACAAGGCCCGGGGGGGAGCAGTACTTC
TRBJ1-4,.,.,TRBV3-1/TRBV3-2,CASSQIRAKSNEKLFF,TGTGCCAGCAGCCAAATCAGGGCAAAATCTAATGAAAAACTGTTTTTT
TRBJ2-3,.,.,TRBV15,CATGVGGPADTQYF,TGTGCCACCGGGGTCGGAGGCCCCGCAGATACGCAGTATTTT
TRBJ1-2,TRBD1,once,TRBV3-1/TRBV3-2,CASSQESTGYYGYTF,TGTGCCAGCAGCCAAGAGTCGACAGGGTACTATGGCTACACCTTC
TRBJ1-1,TRBD1,few,TRBV13,CASSSSPGTGESTEAFF,TGTGCCAGCAGCTCAAGTCCCGGGACAGGGGAGTCGACTGAAGCTTTCTTT
TRBJ1-1,TRBD1,.,TRBV27,CASSIGQGRTNTEAFF,TGTGCCAGCAGTATCGGACAGGGCCGGACTAACACTGAAGCTTTCTTT
TRBJ1-2,TRBD1,.,TRBV2,CASGNRGNYGYTF,TGTGCCAGCGGAAACAGGGGCAACTATGGCTACACCTTC
TRBJ2-1,.,.,TRBV2,CASTGALRYNEQFF,TGTGCCAGCACAGGGGCCCTGCGGTACAATGAGCAGTTCTTC
TRBJ2-2,TRBD1,.,TRBV19,CASNNRGNTGELFF,TGTGCCAGTAACAACAGGGGGAACACCGGGGAGCTGTTTTTT
TRBJ1-4,.,.,TRBV7-9,CASSLGQTHNEKLFF,TGTGCCAGCAGCTTAGGACAGACTCACAATGAAAAACTGTTTTTT
TRBJ2-7,TRBD1,few,TRBV5-1,CASSFQQGAYEQYF,TGCGCCAGCAGCTTCCAACAGGGGGCGTACGAGCAGTACTTC
TRBJ1-1,.,.,TRBV6-1,CASSALVGGGVTEAFF,TGTGCCAGCAGTGCGTTAGTGGGCGGGGGGGTCACTGAAGCTTTCTTT
TRBJ2-1,TRBD2,.,TRBV4-1,CASSQDPSGSSREQFF,TGCGCCAGCAGCCAAGATCCTAGCGGGAGCTCTCGTGAGCAGTTCTTC
TRBJ2-1,.,few,TRBV10-3,CAISGLESINHNEQFF,TGTGCCATCAGTGGTTTGGAGTCCATAAACCACAATGAGCAGTTCTTC
TRBJ2-5,TRBD1,.,TRBV6-1,CASSEWTGQQETQYF,TGTGCCAGCAGTGAATGGACGGGACAGCAAGAGACCCAGTACTTC
TRBJ1-3,.,.,TRBV5-4,CASSVRESLGNTIYF,TGTGCCAGCAGCGTGCGGGAGAGCCTCGGAAACACCATATATTTT
TRBJ2-4,.,.,TRBV11-2,CASSPFIGQVSAKNIQYF,TGTGCCAGCAGCCCGTTTATAGGACAAGTTTCTGCCAAAAACATTCAGTACTTC
TRBJ1-2,.,.,TRBV7-9,CASSFPRGAYGPSHGYTF,TGTGCCAGCAGCTTTCCCAGGGGCGCTTACGGACCATCTCATGGCTACACCTTC
TRBJ1-5,.,.,TRBV4-1,CASSPTGIGQPQHF,TGCGCCAGCAGCCCTACAGGGATCGGTCAGCCCCAGCATTTT
TRBJ1-6,.,.,TRBV28,CASSWNSYNSPLHF,TGTGCCAGCAGTTGGAACAGCTATAATTCACCCCTCCACTTT
TRBJ1-4,TRBD1,.,TRBV19,CASSTTGEEKLFF,TGTGCCAGTAGTACAACAGGGGAAGAAAAACTGTTTTTT
TRBJ2-1,TRBD2,.,TRBV7-3,CASSLTLAGKQFF,TGTGCCAGCAGCTTAACCCTAGCGGGAAAGCAGTTCTTC
TRBJ2-7,TRBD2,.,TRBV30,CAWSREGEQYF,TGTGCCTGGTCCCGGGAGGGCGAGCAGTACTTC
TRBJ2-1,TRBD2,.,TRBV4-2,CASSPTWTSGLNEQFF,TGTGCCAGCAGCCCTACTTGGACTAGCGGGCTGAATGAGCAGTTCTTC
TRBJ1-5,TRBD1,few,TRBV27,CASSLLTSSWDRGNQPQHF,TGTGCCAGCAGTTTATTAACCAGCAGTTGGGACAGGGGCAATCAGCCCCAGCATTTT
TRBJ2-5,.,.,TRBV5-6,CASSLWGLEQETQYF,TGTGCCAGCAGCTTGTGGGGACTGGAACAAGAGACCCAGTACTTC
TRBJ2-1,TRBD2,.,TRBV19,CASNGVAGGVNEQFF,TGTGCCAGTAATGGCGTGGCGGGAGGGGTCAATGAGCAGTTCTTC
TRBJ1-1,.,few,TRBV19,CASSAGGAFF,TGTGCCAGTAGTGCCGGGGGAGCTTTCTTT
TRBJ1-2,TRBD1,.,TRBV7-8,CASSQFLTGEEKGYTF,TGTGCCAGCAGCCAGTTTCTGACAGGGGAAGAGAAGGGCTACACCTTC
TRBJ2-1,TRBD2,.,TRBV19,CASSDSGRAQNEQFF,TGTGCCAGTAGTGATAGCGGGAGGGCCCAGAATGAGCAGTTCTTC
TRBJ1-6,TRBD1,few,TRBV30,CAWRGTGKEHSPLHF,TGTGCCTGGAGGGGGACAGGGAAGGAACATTCACCCCTCCACTTT
TRBJ2-5,.,few,TRBV9,CASSVGGGSPGETQYF,TGTGCCAGCAGCGTAGGGGGTGGGAGCCCTGGGGAGACCCAGTACTTC
TRBJ2-5,.,few,TRBV7-8,CASSSHPQGLRRTQYF,TGTGCCAGCAGCTCCCACCCCCAGGGCCTCCGGAGGACCCAGTACTTC
TRBJ2-1,.,many,TRBV6-4,CASSDSGTSNEQFF,TGTGCCAGCAGTGACTCTGGGACTTCCAATGAGCAGTTCTTC
TRBJ2-7,TRBD1,.,TRBV27,CASSTSIRQGRFEQYF,TGTGCCAGCAGCACATCGATCCGACAGGGGCGTTTCGAGCAGTACTTC
TRBJ2-2,.,.,TRBV19,CASSIERTANTGELFF,TGTGCCAGTAGTATAGAGAGGACAGCAAACACCGGGGAGCTGTTTTTT